Included here is one T cell receptor (beta chain) sequence, with context. Its target antigen remains unknown. This sequence may be a read error, since a much larger clone differs from it by one base. The library was generated by RT-PCR. Instrument used: NextSeq 550. TCRdb redid the processing of the public reads, applying fastp at Q25 and MiXCR, and retained in-frame beta chains. Rows with a matching CDR3 protein are joined into one entry that keeps the most common DNA and genes. The sample includes about 87,000 distinct CDR3 sequences, with roughly 5.1% observed a single time. The ten top clones hold 2.6% of the sample. Including the terminal cysteine and phenylalanine, the CDR3 comprises 17 residues. The read is trimmed to its CDR3 DNA, 51 bases read in frame from base 1. CDR1 and CDR2 are read off the germline V gene (reference sequence) as LGHDT and YNNKEL. Here V drops 2 bases and J drops 14 bases, and the junction holds 19 bases not matched to any gene.

This entry belongs to a study of patients and donors after allogeneic stem cell transplantation (dated by TCRdb to the early 2020s). The receptor's source is a human donor who was either an allogeneic HSCT recipient or a stem cell or donor lymphocyte infusion donor (not recorded which). It is not recorded whose cells these are; they may come from a transplant donor. The sequence is built from TRBV3-1 and TRBJ2-1; 9 bases in the junction line up with TRBD2. Sequencing input: blood, either unsorted or a sorted T cell fraction (not recorded which). In nucleotides, the sequence is TGTGCCAGCAGCCAAAGAGGTACGGCGGGGGGGCCAGGGGAGAAGTTCTTC. This yields the protein CASSQRGTAGGPGEKFF.